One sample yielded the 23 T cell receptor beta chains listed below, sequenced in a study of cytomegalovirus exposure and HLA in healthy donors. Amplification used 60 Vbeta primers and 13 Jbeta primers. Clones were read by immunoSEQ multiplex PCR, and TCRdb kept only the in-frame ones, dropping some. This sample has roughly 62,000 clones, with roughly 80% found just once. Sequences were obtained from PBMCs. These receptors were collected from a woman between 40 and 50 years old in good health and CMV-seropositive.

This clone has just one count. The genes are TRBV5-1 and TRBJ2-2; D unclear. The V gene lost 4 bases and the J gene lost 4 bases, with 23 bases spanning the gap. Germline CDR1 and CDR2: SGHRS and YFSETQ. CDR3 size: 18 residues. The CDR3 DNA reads TGCGCCAGCAGCCTACAATTCACCGGTCCAGGTAGCACCGGGGAGCTGTTTTTT. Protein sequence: CASSLQFTGPGSTGELFF.

CDR3 protein: CASSLDTGSNVLTF. For the CDR3, the DNA is TGTGCCAGCAGCTTAGATACAGGATCCAACGTCCTGACTTTC. The J gene is TRBJ2-6, the V gene TRBV5-5; TRBD1 is a possible D gene (5 bases). The V gene's germline CDR1 is SGHKS and CDR2 YYEKEE (reference sequence). CDR3 size: 14 residues. V was shortened by 2 bases and J by 8 bases, with 11 bases between the two germline ends.

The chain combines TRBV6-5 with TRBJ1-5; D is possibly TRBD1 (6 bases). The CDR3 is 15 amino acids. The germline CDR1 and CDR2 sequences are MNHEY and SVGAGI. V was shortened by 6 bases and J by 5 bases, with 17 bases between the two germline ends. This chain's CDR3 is CASRGGMTGDQPQHF. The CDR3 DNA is TGTGCCAGCAGGGGGGGGATGACAGGTGATCAGCCCCAGCATTTT.

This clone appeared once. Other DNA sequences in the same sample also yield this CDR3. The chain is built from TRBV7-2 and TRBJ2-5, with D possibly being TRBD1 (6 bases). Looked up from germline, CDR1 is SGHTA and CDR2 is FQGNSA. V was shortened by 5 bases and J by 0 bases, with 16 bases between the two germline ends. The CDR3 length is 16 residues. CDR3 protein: CASSLIRDNYQETQYF. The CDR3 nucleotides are TGTGCCAGCAGCCTCATCCGGGACAACTACCAAGAGACCCAGTACTTC.

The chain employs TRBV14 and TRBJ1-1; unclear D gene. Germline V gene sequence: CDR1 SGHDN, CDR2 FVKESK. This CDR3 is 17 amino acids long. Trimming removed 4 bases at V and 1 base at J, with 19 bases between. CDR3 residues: CASSPPRDLDWNTEAFF. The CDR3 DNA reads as TGTGCCAGCAGCCCACCGCGGGATCTCGATTGGAACACTGAAGCTTTCTTT.

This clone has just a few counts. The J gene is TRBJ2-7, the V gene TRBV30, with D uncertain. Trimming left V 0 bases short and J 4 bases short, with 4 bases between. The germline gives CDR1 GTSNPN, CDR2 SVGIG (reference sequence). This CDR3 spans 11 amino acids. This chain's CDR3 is CAWSVLYEQYF. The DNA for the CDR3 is TGTGCCTGGAGTGTATTATACGAGCAGTACTTC. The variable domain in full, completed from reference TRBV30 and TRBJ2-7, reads SQTIHQWPATLVQPVGSPLSLECTVEGTSNPNLYWYRQAAGRGLQLLFYSVGIGQISSEVPQNLSASRPQDRQFILSSKKLLLSDSGFYLCAWSVLYEQYFGPGTRLTVT.

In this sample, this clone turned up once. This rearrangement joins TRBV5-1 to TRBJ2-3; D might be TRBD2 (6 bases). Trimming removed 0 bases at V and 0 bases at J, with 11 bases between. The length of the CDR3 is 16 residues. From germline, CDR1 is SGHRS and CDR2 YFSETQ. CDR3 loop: CASSLGGGASTDTQYF. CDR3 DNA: TGCGCCAGCAGCTTGGGTGGAGGGGCTAGCACAGATACGCAGTATTTT.

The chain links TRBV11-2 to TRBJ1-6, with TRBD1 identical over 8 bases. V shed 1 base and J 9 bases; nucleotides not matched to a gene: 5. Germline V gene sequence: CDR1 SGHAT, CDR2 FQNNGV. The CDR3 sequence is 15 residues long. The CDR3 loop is CASSLVRGRTSPLHF. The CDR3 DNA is TGTGCCAGCAGCTTAGTCAGGGGGCGAACTTCACCCCTCCACTTT.

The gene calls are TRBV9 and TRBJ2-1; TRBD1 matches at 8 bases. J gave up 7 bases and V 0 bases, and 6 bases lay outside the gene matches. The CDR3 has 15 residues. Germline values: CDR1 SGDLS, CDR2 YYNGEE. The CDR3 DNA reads TGTGCCAGCAGCGTAGCCCCAGGGGGCATGAATGAGCAGTTCTTC. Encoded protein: CASSVAPGGMNEQFF. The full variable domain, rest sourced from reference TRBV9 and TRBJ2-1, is DSGVTQTPKHLITATGQRVTLRCSPRSGDLSVYWYQQSLDQGLQFLIQYYNGEERAKGNILERFSAQQFPDLHSELNLSSLELGDSALYFCASSVAPGGMNEQFFGPGTRLTVL.

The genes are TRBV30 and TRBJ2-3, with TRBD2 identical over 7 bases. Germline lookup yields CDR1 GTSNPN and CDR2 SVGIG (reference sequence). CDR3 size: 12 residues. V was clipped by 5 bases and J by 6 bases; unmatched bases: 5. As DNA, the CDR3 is TGTGCCTGGGCAGTCGGGAGGGATACGCAGTATTTT. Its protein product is CAWAVGRDTQYF.

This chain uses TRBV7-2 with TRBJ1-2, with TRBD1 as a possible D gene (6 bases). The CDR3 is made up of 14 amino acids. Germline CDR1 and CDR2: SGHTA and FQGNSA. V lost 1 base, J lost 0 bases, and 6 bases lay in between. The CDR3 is CASSLGTANYGYTF. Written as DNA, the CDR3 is TGTGCCAGCAGCTTAGGGACAGCTAACTATGGCTACACCTTC.

In DNA form, the CDR3 reads TGCGCCAGCAGTCGGCTGGAGTTGCGGGGGGTGGAGACCCAGTACTTC. It encodes CASSRLELRGVETQYF. The chain has TRBV10-2 and TRBJ2-5; 8 bases are shared with TRBD2. Per germline, CDR1 WSHSY and CDR2 SAAADI. Germline trimming cut 5 bases from V and 5 bases from J; bases unmatched to any gene: 13. CDR3 length: 16 amino acids.

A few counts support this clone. The CDR3 here is CASSSLDSPAFF. Here the CDR3 DNA reads TGTGCCAGCAGCTCCCTCGACAGTCCCGCTTTCTTT. The rearrangement links TRBV7-6 to TRBJ1-1; tentative D call: TRBD1 (5 bases). The CDR3 is made up of 12 amino acids. Trimming took 4 bases from V and 11 from J, leaving 14 bases between them. Germline assignment: CDR1 SGHVS and CDR2 FNYEAQ.

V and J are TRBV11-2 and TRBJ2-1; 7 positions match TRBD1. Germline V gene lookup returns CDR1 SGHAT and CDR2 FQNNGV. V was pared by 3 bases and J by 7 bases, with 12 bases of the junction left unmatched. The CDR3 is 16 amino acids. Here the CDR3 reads CASSLMTGFVRNEQFF. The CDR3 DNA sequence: TGTGCCAGCAGCTTGATGACAGGGTTCGTAAGGAATGAGCAGTTCTTC.

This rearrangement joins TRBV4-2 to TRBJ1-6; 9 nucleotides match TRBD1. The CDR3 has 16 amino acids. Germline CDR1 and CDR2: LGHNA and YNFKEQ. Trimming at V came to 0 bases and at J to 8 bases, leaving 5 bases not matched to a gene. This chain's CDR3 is CASSQEQQGAYSPLHF. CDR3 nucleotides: TGTGCCAGCAGCCAAGAACAACAGGGGGCTTATTCACCCCTCCACTTT.

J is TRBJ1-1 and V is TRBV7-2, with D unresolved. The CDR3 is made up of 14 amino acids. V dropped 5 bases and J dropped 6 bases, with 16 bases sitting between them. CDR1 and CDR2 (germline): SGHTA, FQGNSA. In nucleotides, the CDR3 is TGTGCCAGCAGCGTACGGGCGGGAGTGTCTGAAGCTTTCTTT. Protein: CASSVRAGVSEAFF.

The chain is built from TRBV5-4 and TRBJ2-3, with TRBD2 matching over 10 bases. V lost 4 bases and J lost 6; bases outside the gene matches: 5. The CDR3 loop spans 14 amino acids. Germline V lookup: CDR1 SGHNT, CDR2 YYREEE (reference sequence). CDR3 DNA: TGTGCCAGCAGCCCCGGGACTAGCGAGGATACGCAGTATTTT. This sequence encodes CASSPGTSEDTQYF.

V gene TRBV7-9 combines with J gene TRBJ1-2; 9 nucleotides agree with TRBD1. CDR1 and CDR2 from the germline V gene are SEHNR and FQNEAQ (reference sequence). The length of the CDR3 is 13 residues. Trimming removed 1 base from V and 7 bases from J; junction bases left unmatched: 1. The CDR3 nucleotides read TGTGCCAGCAGCTTAGGGGACAGGGCTGGCTACACCTTC. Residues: CASSLGDRAGYTF.

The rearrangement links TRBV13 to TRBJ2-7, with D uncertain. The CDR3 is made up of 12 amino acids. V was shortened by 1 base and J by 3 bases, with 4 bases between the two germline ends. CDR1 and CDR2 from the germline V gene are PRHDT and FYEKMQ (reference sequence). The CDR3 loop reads CASSLAVYEQYF. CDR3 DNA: TGTGCCAGCAGCTTAGCCGTCTACGAGCAGTACTTC.

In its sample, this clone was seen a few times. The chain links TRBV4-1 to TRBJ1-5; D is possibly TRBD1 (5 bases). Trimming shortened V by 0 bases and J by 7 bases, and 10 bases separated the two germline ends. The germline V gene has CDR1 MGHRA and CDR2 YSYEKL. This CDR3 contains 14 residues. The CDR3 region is CASSQEPGYQPQHF. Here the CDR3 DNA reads TGCGCCAGCAGCCAAGAGCCAGGGTACCAGCCCCAGCATTTT.

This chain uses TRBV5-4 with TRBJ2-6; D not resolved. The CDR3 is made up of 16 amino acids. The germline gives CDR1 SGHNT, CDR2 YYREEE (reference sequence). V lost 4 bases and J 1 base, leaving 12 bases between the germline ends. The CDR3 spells CASSPGQNSGANVLTF. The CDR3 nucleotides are TGTGCCAGCAGCCCAGGCCAGAATTCTGGGGCCAACGTCCTGACTTTC.

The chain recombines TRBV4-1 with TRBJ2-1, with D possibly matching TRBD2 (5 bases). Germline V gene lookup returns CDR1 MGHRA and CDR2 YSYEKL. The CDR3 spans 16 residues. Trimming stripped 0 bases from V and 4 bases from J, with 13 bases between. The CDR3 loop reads CASSQEFIGGYNEQFF. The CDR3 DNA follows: TGCGCCAGCAGCCAAGAATTCATAGGAGGTTACAATGAGCAGTTCTTC.

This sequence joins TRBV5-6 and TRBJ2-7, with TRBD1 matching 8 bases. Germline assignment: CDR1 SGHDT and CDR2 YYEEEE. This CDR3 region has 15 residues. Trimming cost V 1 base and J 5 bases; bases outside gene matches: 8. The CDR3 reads CASSLRRTGSDEQYF. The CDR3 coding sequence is TGTGCCAGCAGCTTGAGGCGGACAGGGTCAGACGAGCAGTACTTC.